Sequencing of this T cell receptor (beta chain) was carried out in a study of blood T cell repertoires in COVID-19. Study-wide context: Sites across the United States, Italy and Spain contributed samples from acute and convalescent COVID-19. Sample material is recorded as cDNA or gDNA derived from T cells, B-cell-depleted T cells, or PBMCs.

Authors' processing steps: Nucleated cell number was recorded as an estimate derived from reference gene primer amplification. Some clones are missing from TCRdb's copy, which holds only in-frame ones; the method was immunoSEQ multiplex PCR. The D gene and trimming were derived from the DNA, and the V and J assignments and clone size from that table. The sample records 200,000 to 250,000 clones, over 75% being singletons. J gave up 4 bases and V 7 bases, and 17 bases lay outside the gene matches. The CDR3 spans 18 residues. The germline CDR1 and CDR2 sequences are WNHNN and SYGVQD (reference sequence). This clone was recorded only once.

Sequences were obtained from peripheral blood. The V call is TRBV10-1, the J call TRBJ2-1, with 9 bases that match TRBD2. This clonotype was obtained from a man older than 75 with acute or convalescent COVID-19. This chain's CDR3 is CASTIPDPGLAHYNEQFF. As DNA, the CDR3 is TGCGCCAGCACTATACCCGACCCGGGACTAGCCCATTACAATGAGCAGTTCTTC.